This T cell receptor beta chain was documented in a study of cytomegalovirus exposure and HLA in healthy donors. Turning to the study itself: Assignment to the Caucasian-associated ancestry cluster applied to approximately 79% of the roughly 410 genotyped donors. Study results and caveats: Among the sequence variants, a highly shared cluster was likely an artifact of sequencing. Earlier results showed most TCR beta V segments being productive about 87% or about 30% of the time. In a later analysis, productive TCRs from donors in an Asian-associated ancestry cluster reportedly carried fewer N-insertions than the cohort mean.

This PCR relied on a set of 60 Vbeta primers and 13 Jbeta primers. Sequencing used immunoSEQ multiplex PCR; TCRdb keeps in-frame clones, though not all of them. The sample lists approximately 150,000 clones; roughly 80% were seen once. V lost 1 base and J lost 9; bases outside the gene matches: 3. The CDR3 runs 12 residues. Germline V gene lookup returns CDR1 SGHDT and CDR2 YYEEEE. To note about this clone: No antigen is known for it.

The specimen was PBMCs. The rearrangement joins TRBV5-6 to TRBJ1-2, with TRBD1 matching 7 bases. The source is a male donor in good health and CMV-seronegative. CDR3 protein: CASSLWDSSYTF. In DNA, the CDR3 is TGTGCCAGCAGCTTGTGGGACAGTAGCTACACCTTC.